Given below is one T cell receptor beta chain in context. Its target is unknown. The sample belongs to a study of immune heterogeneity within non-small cell lung tumors. On the study more broadly: The tumor set comprised a handful of squamous cell carcinomas and some 10 non-squamous carcinomas (plus 1 not otherwise specified). General study points: High-frequency clones unique to single sites coexisted with identical dominant CDR3 beta clonotypes that recurred across tumor sites within a patient. A moderate but significant correlation was observed between local T-cell clonality and local tumor mutational burden (R around 0.32). Individual patients mostly differed in their high-frequency T-cell receptor beta clonotypes.

The germline gives CDR1 MNHEY, CDR2 SMNVEV (reference sequence). CDR3 length equals 16 residues. V lost 6 bases and J lost 1, with 16 bases in between. The template consisted of bulk tumor genomic DNA, with roughly 0.55 ug used per sample. The authors collected several far-apart biopsies from each primary tumor during surgery. The study cohort was described as untreated, and its members had newly diagnosed non-small cell lung cancer. They went on to have curative surgery. A multiplex PCR containing 32 V primers and 13 J primers was used to amplify TCR beta CDR3. TCRdb itself ran the multiplex PCR reads through MiXCR, one entry per CDR3 protein. The repertoire includes about 15,000 distinct CDR3 sequences, approximately 30% of them detected once, and approximately 16% sits in the top ten.

The material sequenced was lung tumor tissue. The TCR sequence derives from a woman in her forties or fifties with non-small cell lung cancer. The gene calls are TRBV27 and TRBJ2-4, with D tentatively TRBD2 (7 bases). The CDR3: CASSSPRGAAKNIQYF. CDR3 bases: TGTGCCAGCAGCTCCCCCCGGGGGGCGGCCAAAAACATTCAGTACTTC.